A selection of T cell receptor beta chains follows, all from one sample in a study of OX40 agonist ivuxolimab in advanced cancers. The protocol was immunoSEQ multiplex PCR, while the TCRdb copy is restricted to in-frame clones and leaves out a portion. Found here are fewer than 85,000 clones, about 87% of them singletons; the top ten hold approximately 0.51%. The material was CD4+ or CD8+ T cells sorted from blood, obtained in a trial of the OX40 agonist ivuxolimab. The receptor set was obtained from an adult with an advanced solid tumor such as melanoma, head and neck, liver or kidney cancer. Each CDR3 is given with its conserved first and last residue. D genes are given only for firm matches. Only part of the rows carry a size: once, few, many, or a class if the clone is expanded.

v_call	d_call	j_call	clone_size	cdr3_nt	cdr3_aa
TRBV5-1	-	TRBJ2-2	few	TGCGCCAGCAGGGGAGCACTCATCACCGGGGAGCTGTTTTTT	CASRGALITGELFF
TRBV28	-	TRBJ2-1	-	TGTGCCAGCAGTGACCCTACAGGGGAGCAGTTCTTC	CASSDPTGEQFF
TRBV25-1	TRBD2	TRBJ2-3	once	TGTGCCAGCAGAGGTAGCGGGGCACAGATAACGCAGTATTTT	CASRGSGAQITQYF
TRBV19	TRBD2	TRBJ2-1	-	TGTGCCAGTACCGCCGGGAGGACTAGCGGCAGGGGGGTTCGCAATGAGCAGTTCTTC	CASTAGRTSGRGVRNEQFF
TRBV19	TRBD1	TRBJ2-7	-	TGTGCCAGTAGCTTTGGACAGGGGGCTATATTCTACGAGCAGTACTTC	CASSFGQGAIFYEQYF
TRBV28	TRBD1	TRBJ1-5	-	TGTGCCAGCAGTCCAAACGACAGGGGACAGCCCCAGCATTTT	CASSPNDRGQPQHF
TRBV6-5	-	TRBJ2-2	-	TGTGCCAGCAGTTACTCCCTAGCGTACCCCGGGGAGCTGTTTTTT	CASSYSLAYPGELFF
TRBV5-1	TRBD1	TRBJ1-1	-	TGCGCCAGCAGCCCACTCGGACAGGGGGCGGAAGCTTTCTTT	CASSPLGQGAEAFF
TRBV18	TRBD2	TRBJ2-7	-	TGTGCCACTCGGGGGGGCGGGAGTCCCTCCGAGCAGTACTTC	CATRGGGSPSEQYF
TRBV2	-	TRBJ2-5	-	TGTGCCAGCAGTGAAGCGCGGGGTGGAAAAGAGACCCAGTACTTC	CASSEARGGKETQYF
TRBV27	-	TRBJ1-1	-	TGTGCCAGCAGTCAGGGAAGGAACACTGAAGCTTTCTTT	CASSQGRNTEAFF
TRBV5-6	TRBD1	TRBJ2-3	-	TGTGCCAGCAGCCCCATGCAAGGGACAGGGGGAACTACGCAGTATTTT	CASSPMQGTGGTTQYF
TRBV28	-	TRBJ2-7	-	TGTGCCACTAAGGGGTACTACGAGCAGTACTTC	CATKGYYEQYF
TRBV7-9	TRBD1	TRBJ2-5	-	TGTGCCAGCAGCGTCGGGACAGGGAAAGAGACCCAGTACTTC	CASSVGTGKETQYF